This entry lists 7 T cell receptor beta chains sequenced from one sample in a study of T cell responses to AZD1222 COVID-19 vaccine. The method was immunoSEQ multiplex PCR; TCRdb's version includes in-frame clones alone and lacks a portion of them. The sample has roughly 80,000 clones; 90% are singletons. Sequencing used peripheral blood, obtained 28 days after the second AZD1222 dose. The origin of the receptors is an adult who received the AZD1222 COVID-19 vaccine.

In the case of this clone: Other DNA sequences in the sample encode the same CDR3. The V gene is TRBV4-3, the J gene TRBJ1-2; a weak D match, TRBD1 (6 bases). V dropped 4 bases and J dropped 2 bases, with 11 bases sitting between them. The germline gives CDR1 LGHNA, CDR2 YSLEER. The CDR3 is 14 amino acids. This CDR3 reads CASSPWTDNYGYTF. CDR3 DNA: TGCGCCAGCAGCCCATGGACAGACAACTATGGCTACACCTTC.

The chain couples TRBV11-2 to TRBJ2-2, with D possibly TRBD1 on 6 matching bases. V lost 5 bases, J lost 5 bases, and 18 bases lay in between. Germline lookup yields CDR1 SGHAT and CDR2 FQNNGV. The CDR3 is 16 amino acids. The CDR3 loop is CASSPTWGPGTGELFF. CDR3 DNA: TGTGCCAGCAGCCCTACCTGGGGGCCCGGGACCGGGGAGCTGTTTTTT.

The V and J genes are TRBV7-8 and TRBJ1-5; D is unclear. In germline, CDR1 is SGHVS, CDR2 FQNEAQ. The ends were cut back, 1 base at V and 5 bases at J, with 12 bases in the middle. The CDR3 covers 15 residues. In DNA, the CDR3 is TGTGCCAGCAGCTTAGTTCGGGGTGGGGATCAGCCCCAGCATTTT. It yields the protein CASSLVRGGDQPQHF.

CDR3 DNA: TGTGCCAGCAGCCCGACAGGGTCTGGGGCCAACGTCCTGACTTTC. Its translation: CASSPTGSGANVLTF. The chain couples TRBV6-4 to TRBJ2-6; 7 positions match TRBD1. V gave up 6 bases and J gave up 1 base; unmatched junction bases: 3. The CDR3 consists of 15 residues. CDR1 and CDR2 from the germline V gene are MRHNA and SNTAGT.

J is TRBJ2-7 and V is TRBV7-3; D possibly corresponds to TRBD2 (6 bases). The CDR3 is 14 amino acids. V lost 5 bases, J lost 2 bases, and 13 bases lay in between. Per germline, CDR1 SGHTA and CDR2 FQGTGA. The CDR3 DNA reads as TGTGCCAGCAGCGCCGGTAGCGGCCCCTACGAGCAGTACTTC. Protein product: CASSAGSGPYEQYF.

V is TRBV3-1 (or the pseudogene TRBV3-2) and J is TRBJ2-7, with 10 bases aligning to TRBD2. V lost 3 bases and J lost 1; bases outside the gene matches: 9. The CDR3 sequence is 17 residues long. CDR1 LGHDT and CDR2 YNNKEL come from the germline V gene (reference sequence). CDR3: CASSQRASGGSSYEQYF. The CDR3, as DNA: TGTGCCAGCAGCCAGAGGGCTAGCGGGGGATCATCCTACGAGCAGTACTTC.

This chain uses TRBV5-1 with TRBJ2-7; D is possibly TRBD1 or TRBD2 (5 bases each). The CDR3 sequence is 13 residues long. With 2 bases removed from V and 6 bases from J, the gap between germline ends came to 12 bases. CDR1 and CDR2 (germline): SGHRS, YFSETQ. CDR3 coding DNA: TGCGCCAGCAGCTTTCCCCGGGACGGCGAGCAGTACTTC. Protein product: CASSFPRDGEQYF.